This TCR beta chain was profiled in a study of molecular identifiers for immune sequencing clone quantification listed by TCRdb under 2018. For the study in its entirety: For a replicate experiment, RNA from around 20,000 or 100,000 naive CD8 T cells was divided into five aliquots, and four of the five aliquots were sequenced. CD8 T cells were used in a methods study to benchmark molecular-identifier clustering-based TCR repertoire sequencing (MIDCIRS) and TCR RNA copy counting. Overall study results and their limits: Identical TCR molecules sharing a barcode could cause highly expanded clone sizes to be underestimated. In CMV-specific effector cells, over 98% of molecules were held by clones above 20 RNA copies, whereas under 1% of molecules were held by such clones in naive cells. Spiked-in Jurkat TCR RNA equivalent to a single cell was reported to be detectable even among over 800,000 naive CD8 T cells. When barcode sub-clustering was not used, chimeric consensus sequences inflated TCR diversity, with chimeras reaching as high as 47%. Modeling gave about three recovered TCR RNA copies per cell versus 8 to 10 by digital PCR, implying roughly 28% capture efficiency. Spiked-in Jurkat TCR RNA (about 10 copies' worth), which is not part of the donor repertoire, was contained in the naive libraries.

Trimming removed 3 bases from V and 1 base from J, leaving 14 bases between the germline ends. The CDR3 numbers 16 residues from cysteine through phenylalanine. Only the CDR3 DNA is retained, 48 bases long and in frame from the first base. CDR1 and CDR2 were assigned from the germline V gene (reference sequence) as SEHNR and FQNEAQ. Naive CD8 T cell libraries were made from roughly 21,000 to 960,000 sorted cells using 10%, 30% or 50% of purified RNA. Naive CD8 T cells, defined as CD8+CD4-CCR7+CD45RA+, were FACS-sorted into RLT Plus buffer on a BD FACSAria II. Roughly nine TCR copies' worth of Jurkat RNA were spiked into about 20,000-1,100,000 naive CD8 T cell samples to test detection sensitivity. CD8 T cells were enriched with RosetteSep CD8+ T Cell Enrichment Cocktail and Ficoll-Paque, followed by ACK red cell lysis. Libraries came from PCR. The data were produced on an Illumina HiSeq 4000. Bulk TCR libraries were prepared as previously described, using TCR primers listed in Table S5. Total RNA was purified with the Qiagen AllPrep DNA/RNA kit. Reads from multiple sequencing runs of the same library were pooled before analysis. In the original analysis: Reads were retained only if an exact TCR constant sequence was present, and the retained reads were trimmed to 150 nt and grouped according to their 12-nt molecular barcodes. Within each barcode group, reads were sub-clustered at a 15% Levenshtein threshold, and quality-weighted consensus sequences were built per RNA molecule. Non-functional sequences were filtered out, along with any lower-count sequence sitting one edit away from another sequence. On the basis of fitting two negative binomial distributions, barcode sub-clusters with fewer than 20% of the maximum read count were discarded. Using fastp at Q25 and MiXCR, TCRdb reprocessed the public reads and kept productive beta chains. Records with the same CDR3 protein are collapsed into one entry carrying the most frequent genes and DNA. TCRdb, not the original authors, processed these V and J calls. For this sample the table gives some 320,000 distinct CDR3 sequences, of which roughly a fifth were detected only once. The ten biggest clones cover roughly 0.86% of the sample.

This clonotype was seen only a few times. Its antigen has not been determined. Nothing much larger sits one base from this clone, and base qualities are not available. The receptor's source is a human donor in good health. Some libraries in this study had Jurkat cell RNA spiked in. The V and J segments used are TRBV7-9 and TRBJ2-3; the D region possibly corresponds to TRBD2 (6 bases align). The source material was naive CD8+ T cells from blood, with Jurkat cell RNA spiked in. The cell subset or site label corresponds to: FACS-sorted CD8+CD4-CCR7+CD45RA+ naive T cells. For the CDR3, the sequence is CASSFQRGFGTDTQYF. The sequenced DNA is TGTGCCAGCAGCTTCCAACGGGGGTTCGGCACAGATACGCAGTATTTT.